This T cell receptor (beta chain) comes out of a study of cytomegalovirus exposure and HLA in healthy donors (dated by TCRdb to about 2017). About the full investigation: According to an earlier analysis of several hundred of the donors, roughly 180 million T cells yielded roughly 100 million unique TCR beta sequences and less than 300 Gb of sequence data. About 320 gigabases of sequencing data and approximately 84 million unique TCR sequences were included in an early release covering around 650 HLA-typed donors. Of the roughly 400 genotyped donors, 81% fell in the genetic ancestry cluster associated with self-reported Caucasian donors. The aim of the study was to test whether cataloging public T cell receptors could identify signatures of past pathogen exposure. Using immunosequencing, the study profiled T cell repertoires from fewer than 850 subjects and related those repertoires to cytomegalovirus serostatus. In addition to the first cohort of 650 to 750 subjects, a separate validation cohort of under 150 different subjects was used. The study combined high-throughput TCR immunosequencing, statistical association of individual TCRs with disease status, and machine learning to predict cytomegalovirus infection status. In a later analysis, previously published TCR beta repertoires from roughly 710 donors were re-analyzed and high-resolution HLA genotyping was added so that TCR occurrence patterns could be studied. Rather than using new phenotypic data, the later analysis identified candidate immune exposures from TCR beta sequences and from how often those sequences occurred across donors. An earlier analysis of 500 to 650 of the donors applied high-throughput TCR beta sequencing to assess whether each TCR beta V gene segment acted as functional or pseudogenic. Donor age, sex, ethnicity and CMV serostatus were compiled together with the repertoire data. In a later genetic analysis, genome-wide SNP genotypes for about 55% of the roughly 700 donors were used, and that subset was treated as a discovery cohort. Every repertoire in the discovery cohort had been generated on one and the same sequencing platform. Class I and class II HLA loci were covered by the typing at four-digit resolution. The number of donors typed differed by locus, with about 629-630 for A, B, C, DRB1 and DQB1, over 500 for DQA1, over 600 for DPA1, and approximately 470 for DPB1. Roughly 5 DR-DQ haplotypes were handled as single units for association and clustering because linkage in the cohort was strong. Among about 390 genotyped donors of the cohort, an average of roughly 240,000 unique TCR beta nucleotide sequences were sequenced per donor, roughly 20% of them non-productive.

The investigation overall reported the following: In a later analysis, the rate of TCR association differed among HLA loci, with DRB1 alleles having the most associated TCRs and HLA-C alleles having the fewest. In this cohort, only TCR beta chains were sequenced, and detectable features were limited by the absence of alpha or paired-chain data. Roughly uniform sequencing depth across donors was assumed in presence/absence analyses, although this assumption may not hold. Some IMGT-functional V segments, including TRBV6-2 and TRBV6-3, could not be told apart with the 87-base-pair reads, so those segments were excluded. According to a later analysis, parvovirus B19, influenza, CMV and Epstein-Barr virus appeared linked to several top co-occurrence clusters. Because counts were too low, approximately 18 rarely observed V segments, including chromosome 9 orphons, were excluded from the earlier analysis of 587 of the donors. Correlated functional status among segregating V segments might reflect linkage disequilibrium, but an unknown experimental factor could not be ruled out. According to the authors, the approach could potentially be generalized to other disease states and immunological phenotypes. The classifier was reported to diagnose cytomegalovirus status with high specificity and sensitivity in both the original cohort and the validation cohort. Across donors, most TCR sequences were observed very rarely, whereas some public TCRs were present in many individuals. A further reported finding was that TCR beta sequences accurately predicted the HLA-A and HLA-B alleles for most subjects in the first cohort. Because HLA typing was unavailable for some donors at each locus, only the typed subset was used in association tests. An association between a missense DCLRE1C variant and V-gene and J-gene trimming of TCR beta chains was found in a later genetic analysis and replicated in an independent cohort. In a later genetic analysis, fewer N-insertions in productive TCRs were reported among donors in an Asian-associated ancestry cluster than the roughly 700-donor mean. A few of the identified cytomegalovirus-associated TCR beta chains were confirmed in vitro to be specific for cytomegalovirus antigens. When HLA alleles, especially DR and DQ, strongly co-occurred, attributing TCR associations to individual alleles was difficult. Immune exposure information for the cohort was limited to CMV serostatus. In an earlier analysis of roughly 500 of the donors, most TCR beta V segments appeared in productive rearrangements about 87% or about 30% of the time, broadly matching IMGT annotations. A later analysis found that HLA-associated TCR beta chains were more clonally expanded and had lower generation probabilities than equally common non-associated chains. Specific HLA alleles were associated with 15,000 to 20,000 TCR beta sequences at a false discovery rate of 0.05 in a later analysis. In the study, about 150 TCR beta chains were listed as associated with cytomegalovirus. A cluster of highly shared sequence variants was judged likely to be a technical artifact of the sequencing pipeline. A later analysis found that most CMV-associated TCR beta chains appeared HLA-restricted, with HLA associations seemingly driven largely by CMV exposure.

In regard to this clone: Its antigen is unknown. No base qualities exist here, and no much larger clone lies one base off it.

In total, roughly 710 healthy bone marrow donors made up the cohort. At the time of sampling, all cohort members were nominally healthy, though unrecorded immune exposures were likely present. The donor was CMV seronegative and was included in the group of approximately 350 seronegative cohort members. Every donor gave a peripheral blood sample, and the peripheral blood mononuclear cells from that sample were used for TCR beta sequencing. Genomic DNA extraction from the blood cell samples was performed with the Qiagen DNeasy Blood Extraction Kit. The library was generated by the immunoSEQ multiplex PCR assay. A mixture of 60 forward primers for TCR Vbeta segments and 13 reverse primers for TCR Jbeta segments was used in the multiplex PCR. The CDR3 region of rearranged TCR beta genes was amplified from genomic DNA by a multiplex PCR assay. Amplified TCR beta libraries were sequenced as 87-base-pair reads on the Illumina HiSeq System. The authors' analysis ran thus. In a later analysis, 80 million or so unique TCR beta chains were counted across the 650 to 700 repertoires, and about 9.9 million of these chains were shared by at least two donors. To remove PCR and sequencing errors, raw reads were error-corrected and collapsed into unique sequences using a nearest-neighbor algorithm that merged closely related sequences. V, D and J gene segments were assigned by aligning CDR3 sequences to IMGT reference sequences. Each retained sequence needed at least a six-nucleotide match to both a V gene segment and a J gene segment. A rearrangement was called productive if the CDR3 had no stop codons and remained in frame with V and J, and every other rearrangement was called non-productive. CDR3 was defined according to IMGT convention as the region running from the second conserved V-encoded cysteine to the conserved J-encoded phenylalanine. Sequences without an unambiguous match to a single V gene segment were excluded from the earlier analysis of several hundred of the donors. An earlier analysis of 587 of the donors classified V segments as functional when productive rearrangements were above 56.7% and as segregating when the standard deviation between donors was above 5%. To diagnose cytomegalovirus status from the catalog of TCR beta chain sequences, a statistical classification framework was built. A later analysis assigned V and J genes by comparing TCR nucleotide sequences with IMGT/GENE-DB human TR gene sequences. Using the TCRdist pipeline, a later analysis assigned CDR3 sequences along with most-parsimonious VDJ recombination scenarios. In a later analysis, each TCR beta chain was defined by its CDR3 amino acid sequence together with its V-gene family, and reads lacking a unique V-gene family were excluded. To address suspected cross-contamination and a sequencing artifact, a later analysis removed around 590 highly shared, low-generation-probability nucleotide sequences. In a later analysis, a clonal expansion index for each public chain was calculated from normalized within-repertoire ranks of inferred template counts. In a later analysis, generation probabilities were computed using a VDJ recombination model fitted to out-of-frame rearrangements, and the results were checked against IGoR. In a later analysis, TCR-TCR, TCR-HLA and TCR-CMV co-occurrence was scored with hypergeometric tests, and a repertoire-size bias correction was applied to TCR pairs. False discovery rates were estimated in a later analysis by permuting HLA or CMV assignments 20 times. In a later analysis, co-occurring TCRs were grouped with DBSCAN, and TCRdist sequence similarity was added when clustering was performed within HLA-allele-positive subsets. Co-occurrence clustering excluded repertoires with fewer than 30,000 or more than 120,000 public chains, plus five with anomalous nucleotide sharing. The table was pulled from immuneACCESS by TCRdb, which kept in-frame rearrangements only. Such tables lose some clones; where checked, under half of the loss comes from unresolved V genes, and the rest has no known cause. V, J and clone size were drawn from that table, and D and trimming were deduced from the DNA. Present in this sample are 77,000 or so clones, 70% to 85% of which were seen just once. The ten biggest clones cover around 7% of the sample.

V is trimmed back by 0 bases and J by 2 bases, and the junction contains 5 bases that no gene match accounts for. Inclusive of the bounding cysteine and phenylalanine, the CDR3 is 16 residues long. Only the CDR3 DNA stays, 48 bases, in frame from base 1. Based on the germline V gene (reference sequence), the CDR1 and CDR2 sequences are SGHKS and YYEKEE. The chain is encoded by TRBV5-5 joined to TRBJ1-2, with 9 junctional bases fitting TRBD1. Material: PBMCs. The receptor comes from a middle-aged woman in good health and CMV-seronegative. The CDR3 is CASSLVQGTGNYGYTF. The DNA sequence reads TGTGCCAGCAGCTTGGTGCAGGGGACAGGGAACTATGGCTACACCTTC.